The 24 T cell receptor beta chains below were found in one sample sequenced in a study of blood T cell repertoires in COVID-19. TCRdb's copy holds only in-frame clones and misses some; the assay was immunoSEQ multiplex PCR. The sample has around 66,000 clones; over 75% are singletons. The specimen was peripheral blood. The receptors were sampled from a man aged 55 to 70 with acute or convalescent COVID-19.

The CDR3 spells CASSLESSGELFF. Here the CDR3 DNA reads TGCGCCAGCAGCTTGGAGAGTTCCGGGGAGCTGTTTTTT. The chain joins TRBV5-1 to TRBJ2-2; D not resolved. The CDR3 is 13 residues long. Germline values: CDR1 SGHRS, CDR2 YFSETQ. The V and J ends lost 0 bases and 6 bases respectively, with 6 bases between them.

The chain couples TRBV27 to TRBJ1-6; 7 bases align to TRBD1. Looked up from germline, CDR1 is MNHEY and CDR2 is SMNVEV (reference sequence). The CDR3 has 15 amino acids. Trimming at V came to 0 bases and at J to 7 bases, leaving 3 bases not matched to a gene. DNA of the CDR3: TGTGCCAGCAGTTTATCGACAGGGAACAATTCACCCCTCCACTTT. Its translation: CASSLSTGNNSPLHF.

The J gene is TRBJ1-2, the V gene TRBV5-4; tentative D call: TRBD1 (6 bases). Germline V gene sequence: CDR1 SGHNT, CDR2 YYREEE (reference sequence). V lost 0 bases and J 6 bases, leaving 12 bases between the germline ends. The CDR3 is 14 amino acids. CDR3 region: CASSLGTGLDGYTF. The CDR3 bases are TGTGCCAGCAGCTTGGGCACAGGGTTAGATGGCTACACCTTC.

This rearrangement joins TRBV18 to TRBJ2-2; the match to TRBD1 covers 8 bases. Per the germline V gene, CDR1 is KGHSH and CDR2 is LQKENI. CDR3 length: 15 amino acids. Trimming at V came to 6 bases and at J to 5 bases, leaving 8 bases not matched to a gene. The CDR3 reads CASSQGQGRTGELFF. The CDR3 DNA reads TGTGCCAGCTCGCAAGGACAGGGTAGAACCGGGGAGCTGTTTTTT.

The chain is built from TRBV5-4 and TRBJ2-1, with TRBD2 as a possible D gene (6 bases). Trimming stripped 4 bases from V and 0 bases from J, with 11 bases between. The CDR3 extends over 15 amino acids. Germline CDR1 and CDR2: SGHNT and YYREEE (reference sequence). In DNA, the CDR3 is TGTGCCAGCAGCGCCGGGGGAGACTCCTACAATGAGCAGTTCTTC. As protein: CASSAGGDSYNEQFF.

This chain joins TRBV29-1 and TRBJ2-2; 11 bases align to TRBD1. CDR3 length: 14 residues. Germline trimming cut 7 bases from V and 5 bases from J; bases unmatched to any gene: 6. The germline CDR1 and CDR2 sequences are SQVTM and ANQGSEA. The CDR3 DNA reads as TGCAGCGGACGGACAGGGGGCACGACCGGGGAGCTGTTTTTT. Translation gives CSGRTGGTTGELFF.

Here the CDR3 DNA reads TGTGCCAGCAGCTTAAGATACGGCGGGACAGGGTCCTACGAGCAGTACTTC. It yields the protein CASSLRYGGTGSYEQYF. The chain employs TRBV7-2 and TRBJ2-7; 9 bases match TRBD1. J was trimmed by 1 base and V by 2 bases; bases with no gene match: 9. The CDR3 extends over 17 amino acids. Looked up from germline, CDR1 is SGHTA and CDR2 is FQGNSA.

The chain couples TRBV19 to TRBJ1-1; tentative D call: TRBD1 (5 bases). V was pared by 6 bases and J by 1 base, with 18 bases between. Germline V gives CDR1 LNHDA, CDR2 SQIVND (reference sequence). CDR3 length equals 16 residues. CDR3 loop: CASSVFLGGPNTEAFF. CDR3 nucleotide sequence: TGTGCCAGTAGCGTATTTCTGGGGGGACCGAACACTGAAGCTTTCTTT.

The chain couples TRBV5-1 to TRBJ1-2, with a possible D match to TRBD1 (5 bases). The CDR3 is made up of 14 amino acids. The germline V gene encodes CDR1 SGHRS and CDR2 YFSETQ. Trimming took off 0 bases at V and 8 bases at J, with 14 bases between the two ends. For the CDR3, the DNA is TGCGCCAGCAGCTTGGCGCAGGGAATGGAGGGCTACACCTTC. Protein product: CASSLAQGMEGYTF.

The chain combines TRBV19 with TRBJ1-4; weak D call: TRBD1 (5 bases). V lost 3 bases and J lost 11, with 16 bases in between. Germline V gene data show CDR1 as LNHDA and CDR2 as SQIVND (reference sequence). The CDR3 has 14 amino acids. CDR3 bases: TGTGCCAGTAGTATGGGGCTCCAGGTCGGGAAACTGTTTTTT. Its protein product is CASSMGLQVGKLFF.

The V gene is TRBV7-8, the J gene TRBJ2-5; the match to TRBD2 covers 7 bases. V trimming: 4 bases; J trimming: 5 bases; junction bases outside the gene matches: 13. Per germline, CDR1 SGHVS and CDR2 FQNEAQ. The CDR3 covers 16 residues. DNA for the CDR3: TGTGCCAGCAGCTACCCCCCGACGGGAGGATGGGAGACCCAGTACTTC. It is translated as CASSYPPTGGWETQYF.

The V and J genes are TRBV27 and TRBJ1-1; D may be TRBD1 (6 bases). The CDR3 runs to 12 residues. Trimming stripped 10 bases from V and 1 base from J, with 10 bases between. Germline CDR1 reads MNHEY; CDR2 reads SMNVEV (reference sequence). This CDR3 is CATKTGNTEAFF. CDR3 nucleotides: TGTGCCACGAAGACAGGGAACACTGAAGCTTTCTTT.

The chain is built from TRBV7-6 and TRBJ2-7, with TRBD1 matching 8 bases. Germline-derived CDR1 and CDR2 are SGHVS and FNYEAQ. The CDR3 has 15 residues. The V segment lost 0 bases and the J segment 6 bases; nucleotides outside the gene matches: 7. In DNA, the CDR3 is TGTGCCAGCAGCTTAGCCGCAGGGGGCTCAGTCGAGCAGTACTTC. This sequence encodes CASSLAAGGSVEQYF.

The V gene is TRBV10-1, the J gene TRBJ2-3; D ambiguous. Germline V gene data show CDR1 as WNHNN and CDR2 as SYGVQD (reference sequence). V was cut by 2 bases and J by 0 bases, with 9 bases left in between. There are 15 residues in the CDR3. CDR3: CASSETTRSTDTQYF. As DNA, the CDR3 is TGCGCCAGCAGTGAGACTACCCGAAGCACAGATACGCAGTATTTT.

The chain couples TRBV25-1 to TRBJ2-3, with D unclear. Germline V gene data show CDR1 as MGHDK and CDR2 as SYGVNS. The CDR3 loop spans 12 amino acids. Trimming pared 7 bases from V and 0 bases from J, leaving 5 bases between. The CDR3 spells CASTRSTDTQYF. The CDR3 DNA follows: TGTGCCAGCACCAGAAGCACAGATACGCAGTATTTT.

This clone is a singleton in its sample. This chain uses TRBV11-2 with TRBJ2-7; 13 bases agree with TRBD2. The CDR3 spans 16 residues. The germline V gene has CDR1 SGHAT and CDR2 FQNNGV. Losses at the gene ends were 1 base for V and 2 bases for J; bases not matched to a gene: 2. The CDR3 sequence is CASSLGTSGGAYEQYF. In DNA form, the CDR3 reads TGTGCCAGCAGCTTAGGTACTAGCGGGGGGGCCTACGAGCAGTACTTC.

V gene TRBV4-3 combines with J gene TRBJ1-1; 7 bases are shared with TRBD1. CDR3 size: 14 residues. With V trimmed by 4 bases and J by 4 bases, 6 bases remained unmatched. Germline-derived CDR1 and CDR2 are LGHNA and YSLEER. The CDR3 DNA reads as TGCGCCAGCAGCCGAACAGGGGCTGGCACTGAAGCTTTCTTT. Translated: CASSRTGAGTEAFF.

V and J are TRBV4-3 and TRBJ1-1; D is perhaps TRBD1 (5 bases). The CDR3 totals 15 residues. Germline V lookup: CDR1 LGHNA, CDR2 YSLEER. V was cut by 0 bases and J by 3 bases, with 11 bases left in between. The CDR3 protein is CASSQDRAGDTEAFF. The CDR3 DNA follows: TGCGCCAGCAGCCAAGACAGGGCAGGCGACACTGAAGCTTTCTTT.

This clone was seen a handful of times. The chain joins TRBV3-1 (or the pseudogene TRBV3-2) to TRBJ2-2; D is perhaps TRBD1 (6 bases). CDR1 and CDR2 (germline): LGHDT, YNNKEL (reference sequence). This CDR3 is 18 amino acids long. Trimming pared 1 base from V and 3 bases from J, leaving 18 bases between. The CDR3 bases are TGTGCCAGCAGCCAAGGGTTTAGGGGGATGCAGTACACCGGGGAGCTGTTTTTT. Protein: CASSQGFRGMQYTGELFF.

The V gene is TRBV6-2 or TRBV6-3, the J gene TRBJ1-1; the D is unclear. This CDR3 region has 14 residues. The V and J ends lost 2 bases and 1 base respectively, with 8 bases between them. Germline CDR1 MNHEY, CDR2 SVGEGT. The CDR3 region has the DNA TGTGCCAGCAGTTACGCGAGACAGAACACTGAAGCTTTCTTT. Amino acid sequence: CASSYARQNTEAFF.

The chain links TRBV4-3 to TRBJ1-1; D unresolved. The CDR3 has 13 residues. CDR1 is LGHNA, CDR2 YSLEER, per germline. Trimming removed 0 bases at V and 5 bases at J, with 7 bases between. The CDR3 region has the DNA TGCGCCAGCAGCCAAGATGGAGGGACTGAAGCTTTCTTT. Protein sequence: CASSQDGGTEAFF.

This chain links TRBV25-1 with TRBJ1-1; D remains ambiguous. Germline V CDR1 and CDR2: MGHDK, SYGVNS. V was pared by 2 bases and J by 6 bases, with 10 bases between. The CDR3 runs 13 residues. The CDR3 DNA reads TGTGCCAGCAGTGAAGGTCTGGAGCCTGAAGCTTTCTTT. Translating gives CASSEGLEPEAFF.

The J gene is TRBJ1-6, the V gene TRBV19; possible D gene TRBD1, 5 bases. The CDR3 extends over 13 amino acids. Germline V gene sequence: CDR1 LNHDA, CDR2 SQIVND (reference sequence). V was pared by 3 bases and J by 9 bases, with 9 bases between. CDR3 bases: TGTGCCAGTAGTATGCAGGGTCTTTCACCCCTCCACTTT. Protein product: CASSMQGLSPLHF.

J is TRBJ1-1 and V is TRBV7-7, with unresolved D. Germline CDR1 is SSHAT and CDR2 is FNYEAQ (reference sequence). The CDR3 covers 15 residues. Trimming shortened V by 1 base and J by 1 base, and 10 bases separated the two germline ends. CDR3: CASSLDWPKNTEAFF. CDR3 sequence (DNA): TGTGCCAGCAGCTTAGATTGGCCCAAGAACACTGAAGCTTTCTTT.